The T cell receptor beta chain described here comes from a study of neurological immune-mediated disorders. Notes on the study in general: Multiple sclerosis patients had less TCR clonal expansion than even healthy controls, unlike HTLV-1-associated myelopathy.

Trimming stripped 1 base from V and 6 bases from J, with 14 bases between. There are 14 residues in the CDR3. Germline-derived CDR1 and CDR2 are SGHRS and YFSETQ. 5'RACE with 10-nucleotide random UMIs produced the cDNA. From 15-18 subjects, each sequencing run yielded over 170 million TCR-beta sequences. MiXCR, run by TCRdb on the 5' RACE reads, gives a single entry per CDR3 protein. The table shows over 45,000 distinct CDR3 sequences, with roughly 3.2% occurring only once. Concerning this clonotype: The antigen is undetermined. This may be a read error: a much more frequent sequence differs by one nucleotide.

This sequence was found in a woman between 50 and 59 years old with multiple sclerosis. This sequence joins TRBV5-1 and TRBJ2-7; D ambiguous. Sequenced input: PBMCs. The CDR3 loop is CASSLYNGAAEQYV. The CDR3 DNA is TGCGCCAGCAGCTTGTACAACGGCGCGGCCGAGCAGTACGTC.